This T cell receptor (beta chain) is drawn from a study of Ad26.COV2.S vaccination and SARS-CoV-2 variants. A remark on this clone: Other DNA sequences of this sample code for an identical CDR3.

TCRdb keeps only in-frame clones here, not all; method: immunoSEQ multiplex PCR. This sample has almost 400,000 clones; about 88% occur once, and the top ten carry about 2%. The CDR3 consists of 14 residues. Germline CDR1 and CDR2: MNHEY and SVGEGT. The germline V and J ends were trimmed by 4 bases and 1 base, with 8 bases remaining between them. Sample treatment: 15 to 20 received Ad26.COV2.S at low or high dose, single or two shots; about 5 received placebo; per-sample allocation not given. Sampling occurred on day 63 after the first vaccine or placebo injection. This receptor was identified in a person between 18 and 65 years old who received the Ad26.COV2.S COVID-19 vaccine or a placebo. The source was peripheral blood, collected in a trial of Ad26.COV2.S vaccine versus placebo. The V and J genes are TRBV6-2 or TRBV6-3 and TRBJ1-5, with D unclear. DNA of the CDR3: TGTGCCAGCAGTTCCCCGGACAGCAATCAGCCCCAGCATTTT. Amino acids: CASSSPDSNQPQHF.